The entry below describes one T cell receptor (beta chain). A much larger clone differs by one base, so this may be a read error. TCRdb re-analysed the PCR reads in MiXCR, keeping a single row per CDR3 protein. The sample yields about 20,000 distinct CDR3 sequences, more than 45% seen once. The data belong to a study of esophageal squamous cell carcinoma under preoperative chemotherapy. Indicated time point: after preoperative PTX-NDP chemotherapy. There are 16 residues in the CDR3. In germline, CDR1 is MGHRA, CDR2 YSYEKL. V gave up 0 bases and J gave up 5 bases; unmatched junction bases: 7. The chain employs TRBV4-1 and TRBJ2-3; 8 nucleotides line up with TRBD1. This sample was gathered from a patient given preoperative chemotherapy. The source of this sequence is a human donor with esophageal squamous cell carcinoma. The donor label of this sample is uncertain. The CDR3 spells CASSQDPGQGKDTQYF. CDR3 coding DNA: TGCGCCAGCAGCCAAGACCCAGGACAGGGCAAAGATACGCAGTATTTT.